Detailed here is one T cell receptor (beta chain). The data derive from a study of technical replicates of blood from a handful of donors. Germline CDR1 reads SGDLS; CDR2 reads YYNGEE. This CDR3 spans 15 amino acids. Losses at the gene ends were 2 bases for V and 4 bases for J; bases not matched to a gene: 5. Sequencing was performed with immunoSEQ multiplex PCR; in TCRdb, only in-frame clones are kept and a portion is missing. The sample contains about 88,000 clones, roughly 92% of which appear only once. This receptor was taken from a human donor in good health. The chain is built from TRBV9 and TRBJ1-2; 10 nucleotides match TRBD1. The material sequenced was T cells isolated from PBMCs. The CDR3 spells CASSVGQGPAYGYTF. DNA for the CDR3: TGTGCCAGCAGCGTGGGACAGGGGCCAGCCTATGGCTACACCTTC.